This TCR beta chain came from a study of blood T cells in healthy people across ages. Study-wide points: Estimated diversity across one million T cells was deemed an underestimate. In the absence of known donor CMV status, changes in expanded clonotypes were possibly confounded. Measured against age, TCR beta diversity per million T cells decreased in a roughly linear manner.

The use of a sample-barcoded 5' primer and a J-beta primer mix characterized a second PCR of roughly 6 to 11 cycles. Every single cDNA molecule received a tag from a template-switch adaptor with 12 random nucleotides. TCRdb redid the calling of the 5' RACE reads with MiXCR, one entry per CDR3 protein. The sample records around 1.5 million distinct CDR3 sequences, approximately 42% being singletons. This clonotype has a single count. Its matching antigen is unknown. This TCR was sampled from a woman in her late teens or twenties in good health. The material sequenced was blood.

CDR3 in amino acids: CASSSGTEYGYTF. CDR3 nucleotide sequence: TGTGCCAGTTCCTCCGGGACAGAGTATGGCTACACCTTC. The J gene is TRBJ1-2, the V gene TRBV3-1; 7 positions agree with TRBD1. Unmatched junction bases numbered 9, after V lost 9 bases and J lost 5 bases. The CDR3 is made up of 13 amino acids. CDR1 is LGHDT and CDR2 is YNNKEL in the germline V gene (reference sequence).